One sample yielded the 28 T cell receptor beta chains listed below, sequenced in a study of blood T cell repertoires in COVID-19 (dated by TCRdb to between 2020 and 2021). Libraries were prepared through the immunoSEQ multiplex PCR assay. What TCRdb holds here is the immuneACCESS table cut down to in-frame rearrangements. Part of the clones is not present; checked against another copy, under half of the missing clones reflect an unresolved V gene, and the others are unexplained. Here the sample has roughly 220,000 clones; around 84% occur a single time. 15% to 20% of the sample is held by the ten biggest clonotypes. The source material was peripheral blood. The origin of the receptors is a young man with active or convalescent COVID-19.

The sample holds a few counts of this clone. This sequence joins TRBV30 and TRBJ1-2; D uncertain. CDR3 length equals 11 residues. The germline gives CDR1 GTSNPN, CDR2 SVGIG (reference sequence). The V end lost 4 bases, the J end lost 7 bases, and 10 bases lay between the germline ends. The CDR3 sequence: CAWILASGYTF. The CDR3 DNA is TGTGCCTGGATCTTGGCATCTGGCTACACCTTC. Variable domain in full (rest from reference TRBV30 and TRBJ1-2): SQTIHQWPATLVQPVGSPLSLECTVEGTSNPNLYWYRQAAGRGLQLLFYSVGIGQISSEVPQNLSASRPQDRQFILSSKKLLLSDSGFYLCAWILASGYTFGSGTRLTVV.

This chain joins TRBV5-6 and TRBJ1-5; perhaps TRBD1 as D (5 bases). The CDR3 spans 15 residues. Germline V gene lookup returns CDR1 SGHDT and CDR2 YYEEEE. Trimming cost V 4 bases and J 2 bases, with 13 bases left between them. The CDR3 region is CASSPDISGNQPQHF. CDR3 DNA: TGTGCCAGCAGCCCGGACATAAGCGGCAATCAGCCCCAGCATTTT.

The rearrangement joins TRBV2 to TRBJ2-5; 9 bases align to TRBD1. V was pared by 11 bases and J by 5 bases, with 6 bases of the junction left unmatched. The length of the CDR3 is 12 residues. Germline-derived CDR1 and CDR2 are SNHLY and FYNNEI. The CDR3 DNA follows: TGTGCCGGGGGACAGGGAGCCGAGACCCAGTACTTC. Amino acids: CAGGQGAETQYF.

This chain joins TRBV20-1 and TRBJ1-2; no definite D call. The CDR3 consists of 10 residues. Trimming cost V 6 bases and J 5 bases, with 7 bases left between them. Per germline, CDR1 DFQATT and CDR2 SNEGSKA (reference sequence). CDR3 coding DNA: TGCAGTGCGCCGGGATATGGCTACACCTTC. This codes for CSAPGYGYTF.

J is TRBJ1-1 and V is TRBV6-6, with D tentatively TRBD1 (6 bases). Germline V gene data show CDR1 as MNHNY and CDR2 as SVGAGI (reference sequence). CDR3 length: 14 residues. The V gene lost 5 bases and the J gene lost 1 base, with 11 bases spanning the gap. DNA of the CDR3: TGTGCCAGCAGTCCCAGGGGCCCGAACACTGAAGCTTTCTTT. Residues: CASSPRGPNTEAFF.

As for this clone: This specimen includes other DNA sequences encoding the same CDR3. The genes are TRBV4-3 and TRBJ2-3; TRBD2 matches 9 bases. The CDR3 spans 16 residues. Germline V CDR1 and CDR2: LGHNA, YSLEER. V was clipped by 1 base and J by 4 bases; unmatched bases: 6. The CDR3 sequence is CASSQVRGLAPDTQYF. CDR3 coding DNA: TGCGCCAGCAGCCAAGTTAGGGGACTAGCCCCAGATACGCAGTATTTT.

The gene calls are TRBV7-2 and TRBJ2-7, with D tentatively TRBD1 (6 bases). V lost 3 bases and J lost 3, with 9 bases in between. The CDR3 totals 13 residues. Per the germline V gene, CDR1 is SGHTA and CDR2 is FQGNSA. CDR3 sequence reads: CASSFDRLYEQYF. The CDR3 DNA reads TGTGCCAGCAGCTTCGACAGGCTCTACGAGCAGTACTTC.

V gene TRBV7-2 combines with J gene TRBJ1-1; D is unclear. V lost 2 bases and J 2 bases, leaving 6 bases between the germline ends. The CDR3 is 13 residues long. From germline, CDR1 is SGHTA and CDR2 FQGNSA. The CDR3 DNA sequence: TGTGCCAGCAGCTTAACTATCAACACTGAAGCTTTCTTT. It codes for CASSLTINTEAFF. Looking up the rest from reference TRBV7-2 and TRBJ1-1 gives the full variable domain: GAGVSQSPSNKVTEKGKDVELRCDPISGHTALYWYRQSLGQGLEFLIYFQGNSAPDKSGLPSDRFSAERTGGSVSTLTIQRTQQEDSAVYLCASSLTINTEAFFGQGTRLTVV.

CDR3 bases: TGCGCCAGCAGCCAAGATCCCCCGGGGGGGGACAGAAAAGAGACCCAGTACTTC. It is translated as CASSQDPPGGDRKETQYF. The chain is built from TRBV4-3 and TRBJ2-5, with D tentatively TRBD2 (8 bases). Trimming took off 0 bases at V and 3 bases at J, with 20 bases between the two ends. In germline, CDR1 is LGHNA, CDR2 YSLEER. The CDR3 is made up of 18 amino acids.

The chain combines TRBV11-2 with TRBJ1-1, with 7 bases that match TRBD1. The CDR3 is made up of 14 amino acids. V trimming: 5 bases; J trimming: 5 bases; junction bases outside the gene matches: 8. Germline V gene lookup returns CDR1 SGHAT and CDR2 FQNNGV. The CDR3 DNA sequence: TGTGCCAGCAGCGCCCGGGACAGAGGAACTGAAGCTTTCTTT. This codes for CASSARDRGTEAFF.

This clone was found a few times. This rearrangement joins TRBV11-2 to TRBJ2-3; 7 bases fit TRBD2. Trimming cost V 8 bases and J 5 bases; bases outside gene matches: 7. This CDR3 comprises 13 residues. Germline CDR1 reads SGHAT; CDR2 reads FQNNGV. CDR3 nucleotide sequence: TGTGCCAGCGGGGAGGGCGAGGGAGATACGCAGTATTTT. Its protein is CASGEGEGDTQYF.

The chain employs TRBV29-1 and TRBJ2-7; no clear D gene. Germline assignment: CDR1 SQVTM and CDR2 ANQGSEA. Between the trimmed V and J ends, which lost 1 base and 2 bases, there was a span of 12 bases. The CDR3 has 14 residues. The CDR3 region is CSVEVSSETYEQYF. The CDR3 DNA reads TGCAGCGTTGAAGTTTCGAGTGAGACCTACGAGCAGTACTTC.

V is TRBV9 and J is TRBJ1-2, with 8 bases fitting TRBD1. Germline V gene sequence: CDR1 SGDLS, CDR2 YYNGEE. V trimming: 6 bases; J trimming: 5 bases; junction bases outside the gene matches: 0. This CDR3 has 11 residues. The CDR3 nucleotides are TGTGCCAGCAACAGGGGGTATGGCTACACCTTC. It translates to CASNRGYGYTF.

V gene TRBV19 combines with J gene TRBJ2-1; 7 bases are a match to TRBD2. V shed 3 bases and J 5 bases; nucleotides not matched to a gene: 10. Germline V gene sequence: CDR1 LNHDA, CDR2 SQIVND (reference sequence). This CDR3 region has 16 residues. The CDR3 DNA is TGTGCCAGTAGTATTGGGTCGGGGCGGGGGAACAATGAGCAGTTCTTC. Translating it yields CASSIGSGRGNNEQFF.

This chain links TRBV7-2 with TRBJ2-3; weak D call: TRBD1 (6 bases). Trimming shortened V by 2 bases and J by 5 bases, and 11 bases separated the two germline ends. The V gene's germline CDR1 is SGHTA and CDR2 FQGNSA. The CDR3 covers 14 residues. DNA for the CDR3: TGTGCCAGCAGCTTATTGGGGGCCGAAGATACGCAGTATTTT. This codes for CASSLLGAEDTQYF.

The chain uses TRBV7-2 and TRBJ1-5; D possibly corresponds to TRBD1 (5 bases). Trimming took off 3 bases at V and 2 bases at J, with 11 bases between the two ends. This CDR3 is built from 15 residues. CDR1 and CDR2 (germline): SGHTA, FQGNSA. The DNA of the CDR3 is TGTGCCAGCAGCTTCGGCCCGGGGGGCAATCAGCCCCAGCATTTT. Its protein product is CASSFGPGGNQPQHF.

This chain uses TRBV3-1 (or the pseudogene TRBV3-2) with TRBJ2-7, with D possibly TRBD1 on 6 matching bases. The CDR3 is 15 residues long. V lost 3 bases and J lost 0, with 12 bases in between. The V gene's germline CDR1 is LGHDT and CDR2 YNNKEL (reference sequence). CDR3 nucleotide sequence: TGTGCCAGCAGCCACCACGGGACAAGCTCCTACGAGCAGTACTTC. Translated: CASSHHGTSSYEQYF.

The chain couples TRBV6-5 to TRBJ2-7; 7 bases align to TRBD1. Unmatched junction bases numbered 9, after V lost 6 bases and J lost 1 base. The germline gives CDR1 MNHEY, CDR2 SVGAGI. This CDR3 region has 15 residues. The CDR3 sequence: CASRVAGTESYEQYF. CDR3 nucleotide sequence: TGTGCCAGCAGGGTAGCCGGGACAGAGTCCTACGAGCAGTACTTC.

V usage is TRBV19 and J usage is TRBJ1-6, with D perhaps matching TRBD1 (6 bases). V gave up 3 bases and J gave up 2 bases, with 14 bases separating them. This CDR3 comprises 17 residues. Germline loops: CDR1 LNHDA, CDR2 SQIVND (reference sequence). The CDR3 region has the DNA TGTGCCAGTAGTATGGGACAACTTGGCGCCTATAATTCACCCCTCCACTTT. Translating it yields CASSMGQLGAYNSPLHF.

Here the CDR3 DNA reads TGCGCCAGCAGCTTGGCGATAGACTATGGCTACACCTTC. Protein product: CASSLAIDYGYTF. The chain couples TRBV5-1 to TRBJ1-2; D ambiguous. The ends were cut back, 0 bases at V and 3 bases at J, with 6 bases in the middle. There are 13 residues in the CDR3. Germline values: CDR1 SGHRS, CDR2 YFSETQ. The variable domain in full, with the rest retrieved from reference TRBV5-1 and TRBJ1-2, is KAGVTQTPRYLIKTRGQQVTLSCSPISGHRSVSWYQQTPGQGLQFLFEYFSETQRNKGNFPGRFSGRQFSNSRSEMNVSTLELGDSALYLCASSLAIDYGYTFGSGTRLTVV.

The chain combines TRBV7-9 with TRBJ1-4, with D unresolved. Germline V gene sequence: CDR1 SEHNR, CDR2 FQNEAQ (reference sequence). The CDR3 contains 14 residues. Deletions cut 5 bases from V and 4 bases from J, with 11 bases between. The CDR3 loop reads CASSLSSYNEKLFF. The DNA of the CDR3 is TGTGCCAGCAGCCTTAGTTCCTATAATGAAAAACTGTTTTTT.

The gene calls are TRBV27 and TRBJ2-3; tentatively, D is TRBD2 (6 bases). Trimming left V 6 bases short and J 0 bases short, with 10 bases between. The germline V gene encodes CDR1 MNHEY and CDR2 SMNVEV (reference sequence). The CDR3 length is 14 residues. The CDR3 loop is CASSRRESTDTQYF. DNA of the CDR3: TGTGCCAGCAGCCGGAGGGAGAGCACAGATACGCAGTATTTT.

This rearrangement joins TRBV7-8 to TRBJ1-3, with TRBD1 matching 8 bases. V lost 4 bases and J lost 2; bases outside the gene matches: 7. CDR1 and CDR2 from the germline V gene are SGHVS and FQNEAQ. The CDR3 is 16 residues long. The DNA for the CDR3 is TGTGCCAGCAGCTCCTGGACAGGGAGTACTGGAAACACCATATATTTT. Protein product: CASSSWTGSTGNTIYF. Full variable domain (missing parts from reference TRBV7-8 and TRBJ1-3): GAGVSQSPRYKVAKRGQDVALRCDPISGHVSLFWYQQALGQGPEFLTYFQNEAQLDKSGLPSDRFFAERPEGSVSTLKIQRTQQEDSAVYLCASSSWTGSTGNTIYFGEGSWLTVV.

The J gene is TRBJ1-6, the V gene TRBV7-2; D not resolved. V lost 5 bases to trimming and J lost 4 bases, with 15 bases between them. Germline CDR1 reads SGHTA; CDR2 reads FQGNSA. The CDR3 has 16 residues. For the CDR3, the DNA is TGTGCCAGCAGCCGGACTCCCGAGGGATATAATTCACCCCTCCACTTT. Translated: CASSRTPEGYNSPLHF.

The CDR3 protein is CASSLVSGRALGEQYF. As DNA, the CDR3 is TGTGCCAGCAGCTTAGTTTCCGGGAGGGCCCTCGGGGAGCAGTACTTC. This rearrangement joins TRBV7-2 to TRBJ2-7, with 8 bases matching TRBD2. The germline CDR1 and CDR2 sequences are SGHTA and FQGNSA. This CDR3 region has 16 residues. J was trimmed by 7 bases and V by 1 base; bases with no gene match: 12.

As concerns this clone: Germline is not matched at one junction end, which may reflect a read error. The chain carries TRBV7-7 and TRBJ2-2; 9 positions agree with TRBD2. From germline, CDR1 is SSHAT and CDR2 FNYEAQ (reference sequence). The length of the CDR3 is 17 residues. CDR3 sequence: CASSLAGAGRHTGELFF. DNA for the CDR3: TGTGCTAGCAGCTTAGCGGGAGCGGGACGACATACCGGGGAGCTGTTTTTT.

This clone was found once. V gene TRBV9 combines with J gene TRBJ1-6; D not certain. V dropped 6 bases and J dropped 7 bases, with 14 bases sitting between them. The CDR3 sequence is 14 residues long. Germline V CDR1 and CDR2: SGDLS, YYNGEE. The CDR3 nucleotides are TGTGCCAGCACCGCGACAACGGTGAATTCACCCCTCCACTTT. This encodes CASTATTVNSPLHF.

The V gene is TRBV27, the J gene TRBJ2-1; D is unresolved. V was clipped by 3 bases and J by 7 bases, with 10 bases between them. Germline V gene sequence: CDR1 MNHEY, CDR2 SMNVEV (reference sequence). This CDR3 is 13 amino acids long. The CDR3 loop is CASSLGPINEQFF. The CDR3 region has the DNA TGTGCCAGCAGTTTGGGCCCAATAAATGAGCAGTTCTTC.